The present TCR beta chain was sequenced within a study of blood T cell repertoires in COVID-19. About the study: T cells, B-cell-depleted T cells, or PBMCs provided the cDNA or gDNA that served as material.

Per the germline V gene, CDR1 is MDHEN and CDR2 is SYDVKM. The junction had 11 bases not matched to a gene; V was cut back by 6 bases and J by 8 bases. This CDR3 is built from 14 residues. Generated by immunoSEQ multiplex PCR, the TCRdb table keeps only in-frame clones and is missing some. Of just over 300,000 clones in the sample, under 90% are singletons; the top ten hold less than 2%. Sequenced sample: peripheral blood. V usage is TRBV28 and J usage is TRBJ1-2; 8 bases align to TRBD1. The sequence came from a woman in her 30s with COVID-19, enrolled during active disease. The CDR3 DNA follows: TGTGCCAGCAGCGTGACAGGGGCTGCTGGGGGCTACACCTTC. This gives the protein CASSVTGAAGGYTF.